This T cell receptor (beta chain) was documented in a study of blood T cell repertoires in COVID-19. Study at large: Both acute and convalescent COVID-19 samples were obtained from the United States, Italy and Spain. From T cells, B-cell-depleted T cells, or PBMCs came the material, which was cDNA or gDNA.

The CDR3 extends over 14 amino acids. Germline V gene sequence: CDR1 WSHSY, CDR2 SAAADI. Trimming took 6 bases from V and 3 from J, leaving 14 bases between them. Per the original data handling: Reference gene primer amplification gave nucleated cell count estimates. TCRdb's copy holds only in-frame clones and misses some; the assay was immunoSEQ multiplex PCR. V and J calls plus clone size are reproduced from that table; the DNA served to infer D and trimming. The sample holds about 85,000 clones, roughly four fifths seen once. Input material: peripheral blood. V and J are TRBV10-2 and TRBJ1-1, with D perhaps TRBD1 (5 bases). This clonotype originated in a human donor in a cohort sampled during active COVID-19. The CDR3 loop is CASRDGGGDTEAFF. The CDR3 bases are TGCGCCAGCAGGGACGGTGGAGGGGACACTGAAGCTTTCTTT.